This record concerns one T cell receptor (beta chain) sequence. The record originates from a study of T cells in tumors after PD-1 blockade. Study as a whole: Patients had no prior checkpoint blockade, systemic immunosuppressants, or anti-cancer therapy within 4 weeks. During anti-PD-1 treatment, some patients continued daily vismodegib 150 mg. On average, peripheral blood gave some 120,000 TCR templates and 35,000 to 40,000 unique clonotypes.

Germline assignment: CDR1 SNHLY and CDR2 FYNNEI. The CDR3 is 15 residues long. The junction had 14 bases not matched to a gene; V was cut back by 6 bases and J by 8 bases. Measured with immunoSEQ multiplex PCR; TCRdb has only the in-frame clones, and not every one. The data show about 20,000 clones, 78% seen once. The TCR was taken from a human donor with basal cell carcinoma. Sequencing was performed on PBMCs, taken before anti-PD-1 treatment. The chain joins TRBV2 to TRBJ2-7; 9 nucleotides agree with TRBD1. CDR3 sequence reads: CASSGSTDRGRKQYF. CDR3 coding DNA: TGTGCCAGCAGCGGGTCGACGGACAGGGGTCGGAAGCAGTACTTC.